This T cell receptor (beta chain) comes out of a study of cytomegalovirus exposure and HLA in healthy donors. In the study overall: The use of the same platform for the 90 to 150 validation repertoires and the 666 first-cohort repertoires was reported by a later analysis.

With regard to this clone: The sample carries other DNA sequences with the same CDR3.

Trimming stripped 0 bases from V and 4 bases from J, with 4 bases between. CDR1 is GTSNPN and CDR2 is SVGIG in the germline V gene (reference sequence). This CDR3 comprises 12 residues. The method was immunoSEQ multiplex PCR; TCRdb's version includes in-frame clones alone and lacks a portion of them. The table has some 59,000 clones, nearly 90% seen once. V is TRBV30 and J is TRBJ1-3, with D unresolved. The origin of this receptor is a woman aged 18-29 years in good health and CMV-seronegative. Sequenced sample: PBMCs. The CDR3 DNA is TGTGCCTGGAGTGTATCAGGAAACACCATATATTTT. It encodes CAWSVSGNTIYF.